The present T cell receptor beta chain was sequenced within a study of beta chain features in type 1 diabetes. Study at large: All samples combined gave 107,917,701 sorted cells for examination. Points from the study as a whole: Moderately but significantly shorter TCRB CDR3s were found in Type 1 diabetes patients in all four CD4+ subsets.

This clone was observed at least ten times. Its antigen remains unknown. Isolated RNA was reverse transcribed in full, so expressed TCRB transcripts were sequenced. Assay used: immunoSEQ multiplex PCR; TCRdb lists only in-frame clones, some missing. The sample consists of some 370,000 clones, over 9% of them appearing once. It was one heparinised blood draw, averaging approximately 100 mL, that each donor gave. This CDR3 contains 13 residues. The V end was cut by 3 bases, the J end by 8 bases, with 14 bases between. Germline V gene data show CDR1 as SQVTM and CDR2 as ANQGSEA. The sequence was obtained from a man aged 25 to 45 with type 1 diabetes. The sequenced sample consisted of central memory CD4+ T cells from blood. The chain has TRBV29-1 and TRBJ2-1; no definite D call. The CDR3 loop is CSVDPFGGDEQFF. For the CDR3, the DNA is TGCAGCGTTGACCCCTTCGGCGGAGATGAGCAGTTCTTC.